This passage covers 27 T cell receptor beta chains from one sample sequenced in a study of blood T cell repertoires in COVID-19. Only in-frame clones appear in the TCRdb table, and some are missing; sequencing was by immunoSEQ multiplex PCR. The sample yields about 180,000 clones, approximately 84% seen once. The sequenced material came from peripheral blood. The source of these receptors is a human donor in a cohort sampled during active COVID-19.

This clone was seen only a few times. This chain uses TRBV14 with TRBJ1-2, with 8 nucleotides matching TRBD1. The V and J ends lost 0 bases and 4 bases, in that order; junction bases with no gene match: 10. The V gene's germline CDR1 is SGHDN and CDR2 FVKESK. The CDR3 contains 17 residues. In nucleotides, the CDR3 is TGTGCCAGCAGCCAAGATTTCGGACTGACAGGGGCCTATGGCTACACCTTC. Amino acid sequence: CASSQDFGLTGAYGYTF.

Notes on this clone: The same CDR3 also results from other DNA sequences found in this sample. The chain has TRBV18 and TRBJ2-1; 13 nucleotides agree with TRBD2. The CDR3 loop spans 15 amino acids. Germline trimming cut 2 bases from V and 7 bases from J; bases unmatched to any gene: 2. CDR1 is KGHSH and CDR2 is LQKENI in the germline V gene. The CDR3 sequence is CASSPTSGGGNEQFF. CDR3 bases: TGTGCCAGCTCACCAACTAGCGGGGGGGGGAATGAGCAGTTCTTC.

This clone was detected a few times. V is TRBV7-8 and J is TRBJ1-2, with D possibly TRBD1 on 6 matching bases. Germline assignment: CDR1 SGHVS and CDR2 FQNEAQ. The ends were cut back, 5 bases at V and 5 bases at J, with 18 bases in the middle. The CDR3 consists of 15 residues. CDR3 sequence (DNA): TGTGCCAGCAGCGTGCGAACAGGGCCAGGGTATGGCTACACCTTC. It specifies CASSVRTGPGYGYTF.

The sample holds one count of this clone. This chain uses TRBV10-3 with TRBJ2-3; TRBD2 matches at 9 bases. The CDR3 loop spans 17 amino acids. CDR1 ENHRY and CDR2 SYGVKD come from the germline V gene. The trim removed 2 bases at V and 3 bases at J, leaving 9 bases unmatched. CDR3 sequence: CAISEPSGGGATDTQYF. The CDR3 coding sequence is TGTGCCATCAGTGAGCCGTCCGGCGGGGGGGCGACAGATACGCAGTATTTT.

CDR3 protein: CASSQVEVWGVPTGELFF. Written as DNA, the CDR3 is TGTGCCAGCAGCCAAGTTGAGGTGTGGGGGGTCCCCACCGGGGAGCTGTTTTTT. The chain uses TRBV4-2 and TRBJ2-2, with TRBD2 as a possible D gene (6 bases). Germline CDR1 and CDR2: LGHNA and YNFKEQ. The CDR3 extends over 18 amino acids. V dropped 1 base and J dropped 4 bases, with 19 bases sitting between them.

V usage is TRBV15 and J usage is TRBJ1-4; D possibly corresponds to TRBD1 (6 bases). With 8 bases removed from V and 7 bases from J, the gap between germline ends came to 17 bases. This CDR3 has 14 residues. Germline V gene sequence: CDR1 LNHNV, CDR2 YYDKDF (reference sequence). The CDR3 loop reads CATGTTGLSEKLFF. For the CDR3, the DNA is TGTGCCACCGGTACAACAGGGTTGAGTGAAAAACTGTTTTTT.

The CDR3 coding sequence is TGTGCCAGCAGTTACTCGCGGGGCCAGATATTAGAGCAGTTCTTC. Encoded protein: CASSYSRGQILEQFF. This chain uses TRBV6-5 with TRBJ2-1; tentative D call: TRBD2 (6 bases). V was shortened by 0 bases and J by 10 bases, with 16 bases between the two germline ends. From germline, CDR1 is MNHEY and CDR2 SVGAGI. This CDR3 region has 15 residues.

This chain joins TRBV18 and TRBJ2-2, with D unresolved. The V gene lost 3 bases and the J gene lost 6 bases, with 11 bases spanning the gap. This CDR3 comprises 14 residues. CDR1 and CDR2 (germline): KGHSH, LQKENI. This chain's CDR3 is CASSPQQYPGELFF. The CDR3 bases are TGTGCCAGCTCACCGCAACAATATCCCGGGGAGCTGTTTTTT.

This clone was observed a handful of times. Written as DNA, the CDR3 is TGCGCCAGCAGCCCAGGGGCAGATTTCTCCTACGAGCAGTACTTC. It yields the protein CASSPGADFSYEQYF. This chain connects TRBV5-1 to TRBJ2-7; D is possibly TRBD1 (6 bases). Trimming shortened V by 4 bases and J by 0 bases, and 14 bases separated the two germline ends. The germline gives CDR1 SGHRS, CDR2 YFSETQ. The CDR3 sequence is 15 residues long.

V usage is TRBV2 and J usage is TRBJ1-1; 8 nucleotides match TRBD1. V was pared by 2 bases and J by 10 bases, with 6 bases of the junction left unmatched. Germline CDR1 SNHLY, CDR2 FYNNEI. CDR3 size: 13 residues. The CDR3 sequence is CASSEQGASGAFF. In nucleotides, the CDR3 is TGTGCCAGCAGTGAACAGGGGGCCAGCGGAGCTTTCTTT.

The V call is TRBV5-8, the J call TRBJ1-2; 7 bases fit TRBD1. Germline V gives CDR1 SGHTS, CDR2 YDEGEE. CDR3 size: 15 residues. Losses at the gene ends were 4 bases for V and 3 bases for J; bases not matched to a gene: 9. The CDR3 DNA sequence: TGTGCCAGCAGCCACAAGGACAGGCGCTACTATGGCTACACCTTC. Amino acids: CASSHKDRRYYGYTF.

DNA for the CDR3: TGTGCCAGCAGCCATCAGGGGTCCACTGAAGCTTTCTTT. As protein: CASSHQGSTEAFF. This sequence joins TRBV3-1 (or the pseudogene TRBV3-2) and TRBJ1-1, with a possible D match to TRBD1 (6 bases). The CDR3 loop spans 13 amino acids. The ends were cut back, 3 bases at V and 4 bases at J, with 9 bases in the middle. CDR1 is LGHDT and CDR2 is YNNKEL in the germline V gene (reference sequence).

Turning to this clone: The limits of the CDR3 on the DNA are not certain, so only TCRdb's listed CDR3 is given. V usage is TRBV21-1 and J usage is TRBJ1-1. TRBV21-1 is tagged as a pseudogene. The CDR3 spans 16 amino acids, including both terminal residues. CDR3 residues: CASSAWGGGISPEAFF.

This clone was counted a few times. The V gene is TRBV4-1, the J gene TRBJ2-7; the match to TRBD2 covers 9 bases. This CDR3 region has 16 residues. Germline trimming cut 9 bases from V and 3 bases from J; bases unmatched to any gene: 15. The germline V gene encodes CDR1 MGHRA and CDR2 YSYEKL. DNA of the CDR3: TGCGCCAGACGTAGCGGGGGCCTTCACCTCGTCTACGAGCAGTACTTC. Its translation: CARRSGGLHLVYEQYF.

The chain employs TRBV11-2 and TRBJ2-1; possibly TRBD1 for D (6 bases). V lost 1 base, J lost 10 bases, and 11 bases lay in between. Germline loops: CDR1 SGHAT, CDR2 FQNNGV. The CDR3 sequence is 13 residues long. Written as DNA, the CDR3 is TGTGCCAGCAGCTTAGGAACAGGGCGGGAGCAGTTCTTC. It yields the protein CASSLGTGREQFF.

The chain carries TRBV14 and TRBJ2-7; a possible D gene is TRBD2 (7 bases). The CDR3 spans 16 residues. Germline V gene data show CDR1 as SGHDN and CDR2 as FVKESK. With 0 bases removed from V and 3 bases from J, the gap between germline ends came to 15 bases. This CDR3 reads CASSQDPGGYRYEQYF. The CDR3 nucleotides are TGTGCCAGCAGCCAAGATCCGGGGGGCTATCGCTACGAGCAGTACTTC.

The V call is TRBV12-3 or TRBV12-4, the J call TRBJ1-6, with TRBD1 matching over 7 bases. V lost 6 bases to trimming and J lost 6 bases; unmatched junction nucleotides: 2. CDR3 length: 13 amino acids. CDR3 protein: CASRDRSNSPLHF. CDR3 bases: TGTGCCAGCAGGGACAGGTCTAATTCACCCCTCCACTTT.

The rearrangement joins TRBV7-3 to TRBJ2-3; D possibly corresponds to TRBD1 (7 bases). CDR3 length equals 14 residues. Germline V lookup: CDR1 SGHTA, CDR2 FQGTGA. Trimming took off 5 bases at V and 4 bases at J, with 13 bases between the two ends. The CDR3 region has the DNA TGTGCCAGCAGCCGACAGGGAGGCCCAGATACGCAGTATTTT. It specifies CASSRQGGPDTQYF.

The chain recombines TRBV4-1 with TRBJ2-6, with 10 bases lining up with TRBD2. Losses at the gene ends were 1 base for V and 0 bases for J; bases not matched to a gene: 6. Germline V gene lookup returns CDR1 MGHRA and CDR2 YSYEKL. The CDR3 runs 19 residues. The CDR3 region has the DNA TGCGCCAGCAGCCAAGTCAGCGGGGGGGTATCCTCTGGGGCCAACGTCCTGACTTTC. As protein: CASSQVSGGVSSGANVLTF.

The V gene is TRBV11-3, the J gene TRBJ2-5; D might be TRBD2 (6 bases). CDR3 size: 17 residues. Germline CDR1 and CDR2: SGHNT and YENEEA. V was shortened by 8 bases and J by 6 bases, with 28 bases between the two germline ends. CDR3 amino acids: CASSQTPGLFLFKTQYF. The CDR3 bases are TGTGCCAGCTCACAAACTCCGGGACTTTTCCTTTTCAAGACCCAGTACTTC.

The chain links TRBV5-4 to TRBJ2-7; TRBD2 matches 14 bases. The J segment lost 3 bases and the V segment lost 4 bases, leaving 6 bases of the junction unmatched. CDR3 length equals 16 residues. Per germline, CDR1 SGHNT and CDR2 YYREEE (reference sequence). CDR3 nucleotide sequence: TGTGCCAGCAGCAAAACGGGACTAGCGGGGGTCTACGAGCAGTACTTC. Its translation is CASSKTGLAGVYEQYF.

The chain recombines TRBV19 with TRBJ2-5; 7 bases are shared with TRBD2. V dropped 4 bases and J dropped 3; count of bases not matched to a gene: 14. Germline V gives CDR1 LNHDA, CDR2 SQIVND (reference sequence). The CDR3 has 17 residues. The CDR3 sequence is CASSTNLPGGTKETQYF. CDR3 nucleotides: TGTGCCAGTAGTACAAACCTCCCGGGGGGTACCAAAGAGACCCAGTACTTC. Full variable domain (remainder filled in from reference TRBV19 and TRBJ2-5): DGGITQSPKYLFRKEGQNVTLSCEQNLNHDAMYWYRQDPGQGLRLIYYSQIVNDFQKGDIAEGYSVSREKKESFPLTVTSAQKNPTAFYLCASSTNLPGGTKETQYFGPGTRLLVL.

The rearrangement joins TRBV5-1 to TRBJ1-1; 8 bases are a match to TRBD1. The junction had 8 bases not matched to a gene; V was cut back by 4 bases and J by 0 bases. CDR1 is SGHRS and CDR2 is YFSETQ in the germline V gene. The CDR3 covers 16 residues. CDR3 DNA sequence: TGCGCCAGCAGCCTCGGGACAGGAGTTATGAACACTGAAGCTTTCTTT. Protein sequence: CASSLGTGVMNTEAFF. Filled out from reference TRBV5-1 and TRBJ1-1, the complete variable domain reads KAGVTQTPRYLIKTRGQQVTLSCSPISGHRSVSWYQQTPGQGLQFLFEYFSETQRNKGNFPGRFSGRQFSNSRSEMNVSTLELGDSALYLCASSLGTGVMNTEAFFGQGTRLTVV.

J is TRBJ1-1 and V is TRBV28; 9 nucleotides align to TRBD1. J lost 3 bases, V lost 5 bases, and 10 bases had no gene match. Per the germline V gene, CDR1 is MDHEN and CDR2 is SYDVKM. The CDR3 is 16 residues long. The CDR3 is CASSTQGQGPYTEAFF. CDR3 DNA: TGTGCCAGCAGTACTCAAGGACAGGGGCCGTACACTGAAGCTTTCTTT.

The rearrangement links TRBV5-1 to TRBJ2-7; no firm D call. CDR1 and CDR2 from the germline V gene are SGHRS and YFSETQ. CDR3 length: 14 amino acids. V shed 2 bases and J shed 0 bases, with 9 bases lying between them. The CDR3 spells CASSLLKSSYEQYF. The CDR3, as DNA: TGCGCCAGCAGCTTATTAAAGAGCTCCTACGAGCAGTACTTC.

The V and J genes are TRBV3-1 (or the pseudogene TRBV3-2) and TRBJ2-7; 10 bases fit TRBD1. Germline-derived CDR1 and CDR2 are LGHDT and YNNKEL (reference sequence). This CDR3 comprises 16 residues. Trimming removed 0 bases from V and 4 bases from J; junction bases left unmatched: 6. CDR3 sequence reads: CASSQDAGTGVYEQYF. The DNA of the CDR3 is TGTGCCAGCAGCCAAGATGCCGGGACAGGGGTATACGAGCAGTACTTC.

The CDR3 spells CASSYAGLAGMETQYF. Written as DNA, the CDR3 is TGTGCCAGCAGTTACGCGGGACTAGCGGGGATGGAGACCCAGTACTTC. This chain links TRBV6-2 or TRBV6-3 with TRBJ2-5; 13 nucleotides match TRBD2. V dropped 2 bases and J dropped 5; count of bases not matched to a gene: 5. The CDR3 has 16 residues. Germline CDR1 reads MNHEY; CDR2 reads SVGEGT.